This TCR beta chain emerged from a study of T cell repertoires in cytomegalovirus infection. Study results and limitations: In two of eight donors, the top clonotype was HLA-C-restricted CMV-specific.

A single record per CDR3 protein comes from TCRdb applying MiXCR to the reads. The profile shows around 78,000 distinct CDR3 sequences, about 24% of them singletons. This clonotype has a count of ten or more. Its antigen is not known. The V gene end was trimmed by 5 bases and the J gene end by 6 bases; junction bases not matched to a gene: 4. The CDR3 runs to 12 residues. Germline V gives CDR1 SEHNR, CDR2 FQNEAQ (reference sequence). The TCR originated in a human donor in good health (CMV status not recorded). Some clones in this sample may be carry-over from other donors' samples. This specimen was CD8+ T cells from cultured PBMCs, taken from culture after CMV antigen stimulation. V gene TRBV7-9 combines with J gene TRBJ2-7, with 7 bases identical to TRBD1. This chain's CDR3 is CASSTRQGEQYF. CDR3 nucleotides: TGTGCCAGCAGCACCAGACAGGGCGAGCAGTACTTC.